One and the same sample provided the 24 T cell receptor beta chains below, sequenced in a study of patients and donors after allogeneic stem cell transplantation. TCRdb used MiXCR to reprocess the RT-PCR reads, holding one entry per CDR3 protein. The sample lists over 350,000 distinct CDR3 sequences, around 15% occurring once. The specimen sequenced was blood, either unsorted or a sorted T cell fraction (not recorded which). The origin of the receptors is a human donor who was either an allogeneic HSCT recipient or a stem cell or donor lymphocyte infusion donor (not recorded which). It is not recorded whose cells these are; they may come from a transplant donor.

This clonotype has a handful of counts. The rearrangement joins TRBV7-9 to TRBJ2-7, with 7 bases matching TRBD2. Germline lookup yields CDR1 SEHNR and CDR2 FQNEAQ (reference sequence). J gave up 3 bases and V 5 bases, and 7 bases lay outside the gene matches. The CDR3 is 14 residues long. The CDR3 here is CASSPRTRIYEQYF. The DNA for the CDR3 is TGTGCCAGCAGCCCCCGGACTAGAATCTACGAGCAGTACTTC.

This clonotype was seen only a few times. The rearrangement joins TRBV3-1 to TRBJ1-2; D gene ambiguous. V dropped 0 bases and J dropped 4 bases, with 12 bases sitting between them. This CDR3 is built from 15 residues. Germline V gene lookup returns CDR1 LGHDT and CDR2 YNNKEL (reference sequence). CDR3 loop: CASSQDRKRFYGYTF. The CDR3 DNA reads TGTGCCAGCAGCCAAGACAGGAAAAGGTTCTATGGCTACACCTTC.

The chain is built from TRBV7-9 and TRBJ2-3, with 9 bases identical to TRBD1. The V gene end was trimmed by 3 bases and the J gene end by 4 bases; junction bases not matched to a gene: 5. There are 15 residues in the CDR3. CDR1 SEHNR and CDR2 FQNEAQ come from the germline V gene (reference sequence). CDR3 protein: CASSFDRGKPDTQYF. For the CDR3, the DNA is TGTGCCAGCAGCTTCGACAGGGGGAAGCCAGATACGCAGTATTTT.

This clonotype was counted once. The gene calls are TRBV30 and TRBJ2-7, with D perhaps given as TRBD1 or TRBD2 (7 bases each). V dropped 4 bases and J dropped 2 bases, with 12 bases sitting between them. Germline assignment: CDR1 GTSNPN and CDR2 SVGIG (reference sequence). This CDR3 is built from 13 residues. The DNA for the CDR3 is TGTGCCTGGAACCAGGGGGGGACCTACGAGCAGTACTTC. This translates into CAWNQGGTYEQYF.

The chain combines TRBV5-1 with TRBJ1-2; TRBD1 might be the D (6 bases). The CDR3 contains 13 residues. Trimming cost V 4 bases and J 5 bases, with 12 bases left between them. CDR1 is SGHRS and CDR2 is YFSETQ in the germline V gene. Here the CDR3 DNA reads TGCGCCAGCAGCGAGGGGGTCAGTTATGGCTACACCTTC. Translation: CASSEGVSYGYTF. Supplemented by reference TRBV5-1 and TRBJ1-2, the full variable domain reads KAGVTQTPRYLIKTRGQQVTLSCSPISGHRSVSWYQQTPGQGLQFLFEYFSETQRNKGNFPGRFSGRQFSNSRSEMNVSTLELGDSALYLCASSEGVSYGYTFGSGTRLTVV.

This clonotype was recorded many times. The gene calls are TRBV12-3 or TRBV12-4 and TRBJ1-1; D uncertain. Trimming removed 6 bases at V and 0 bases at J, with 17 bases between. The CDR3 length is 16 residues. This CDR3 reads CASRRREAGMNTEAFF. The DNA of the CDR3 is TGTGCCAGCAGAAGACGAGAAGCGGGTATGAACACTGAAGCTTTCTTT.

The chain recombines TRBV28 with TRBJ2-3; D tentatively fits TRBD1 or TRBD2 (5 bases each). The CDR3 consists of 14 residues. V lost 8 bases and J lost 1, with 13 bases in between. Germline values: CDR1 MDHEN, CDR2 SYDVKM. The CDR3 DNA reads as TGTGCCAGCCAGACGGGGCGGGGCACAGATACGCAGTATTTT. Residues: CASQTGRGTDTQYF.

This clonotype has ten or more counts. The chain carries TRBV10-3 and TRBJ2-1; possibly TRBD1 or TRBD2 for D (6 bases each). This CDR3 comprises 12 residues. The germline CDR1 and CDR2 sequences are ENHRY and SYGVKD. The ends were cut back, 10 bases at V and 7 bases at J, with 14 bases in the middle. The CDR3 sequence: CATGPGANEQFF. CDR3 nucleotides: TGTGCCACCGGACCGGGGGCAAATGAGCAGTTCTTC.

Only a few counts were recorded for this clonotype. The chain joins TRBV13 to TRBJ2-5, with 9 bases that match TRBD2. With V trimmed by 0 bases and J by 5 bases, 10 bases remained unmatched. The germline V gene encodes CDR1 PRHDT and CDR2 FYEKMQ (reference sequence). This CDR3 is 17 amino acids long. The CDR3, as DNA: TGTGCCAGCAGCTTAGGCAGGGCTAGCGGGGAAGGGGAGACCCAGTACTTC. This gives the protein CASSLGRASGEGETQYF.

Here the CDR3 DNA reads TGTGCCAGCAGTAGAGGACTAGCGGCCCCCTACGAGCAGTACTTC. Amino acids: CASSRGLAAPYEQYF. The chain employs TRBV6-2 or TRBV6-3 and TRBJ2-7; TRBD2 agrees at 10 bases. Germline values: CDR1 MNHEY, CDR2 SVGEGT. The CDR3 has 15 amino acids. The J segment lost 2 bases and the V segment lost 5 bases, leaving 6 bases of the junction unmatched.

V and J are TRBV15 and TRBJ2-5; the D call may be TRBD1 or TRBD2 (5 bases each). CDR3 size: 15 residues. V was cut by 6 bases and J by 5 bases, with 19 bases left in between. Germline CDR1 reads LNHNV; CDR2 reads YYDKDF (reference sequence). CDR3 bases: TGTGCCACCAGTCAACTCGTGTGGGGACGGGAGACCCAGTACTTC. Translation: CATSQLVWGRETQYF.

This rearrangement joins TRBV3-1 to TRBJ2-5; D might be TRBD1 (6 bases). The ends were cut back, 4 bases at V and 0 bases at J, with 21 bases in the middle. This CDR3 is 18 amino acids long. Germline CDR1 LGHDT, CDR2 YNNKEL (reference sequence). This CDR3 is CASSPHIGQKKYQETQYF. The CDR3 coding sequence is TGTGCCAGCAGCCCCCACATCGGACAGAAGAAGTACCAAGAGACCCAGTACTTC.

The rearrangement joins TRBV20-1 to TRBJ1-6, with D possibly matching TRBD1 (6 bases). Germline loops: CDR1 DFQATT, CDR2 SNEGSKA (reference sequence). The CDR3 is 13 amino acids. V lost 3 bases, J lost 12 bases, and 15 bases lay in between. The CDR3: CSARTGPTKPLHF. For the CDR3, the DNA is TGCAGTGCTAGGACAGGACCGACTAAACCCCTCCACTTT.

The gene calls are TRBV5-1 and TRBJ2-7; maybe TRBD1 (6 bases). Germline V gene data show CDR1 as SGHRS and CDR2 as YFSETQ. This CDR3 has 15 residues. V was pared by 1 base and J by 5 bases, with 16 bases between. CDR3 sequence: CASSLLTGSPHEQYF. Written as DNA, the CDR3 is TGCGCCAGCAGCTTGTTAACAGGGTCACCCCACGAGCAGTACTTC.

This clonotype was detected many times. The V call is TRBV20-1, the J call TRBJ2-2, with D perhaps being TRBD1 or TRBD2 (5 bases each). Trimming pared 3 bases from V and 6 bases from J, leaving 5 bases between. The CDR3 runs 11 residues. CDR1 and CDR2 (germline): DFQATT, SNEGSKA (reference sequence). The CDR3 sequence: CSARGAGELFF. CDR3 bases: TGCAGTGCTAGGGGGGCCGGGGAGCTGTTTTTT.

This clonotype was detected once. This chain uses TRBV7-9 with TRBJ1-3; the match to TRBD1 covers 10 bases. With 5 bases clipped from V and 7 bases from J, the junction kept 2 bases outside the gene matches. The CDR3 sequence is 13 residues long. Germline V lookup: CDR1 SEHNR, CDR2 FQNEAQ (reference sequence). The DNA for the CDR3 is TGTGCCAGCAGCGAGGGACAGGGGAACACCATATATTTT. Amino acid sequence: CASSEGQGNTIYF.

At least ten counts were recorded for this clonotype. The chain uses TRBV5-1 and TRBJ1-5; 8 nucleotides align to TRBD1. Germline values: CDR1 SGHRS, CDR2 YFSETQ. The CDR3 has 15 residues. V gave up 1 base and J gave up 7 bases; unmatched junction bases: 7. This CDR3 is CASSLSDREKQPQHF. Written as DNA, the CDR3 is TGCGCCAGCAGCTTGTCGGACAGGGAGAAACAGCCCCAGCATTTT.

V usage is TRBV4-3 and J usage is TRBJ1-1; D remains ambiguous. This CDR3 region has 14 residues. Trimming took off 0 bases at V and 7 bases at J, with 12 bases between the two ends. Germline values: CDR1 LGHNA, CDR2 YSLEER. The DNA for the CDR3 is TGCGCCAGCAGCCAAGATAGGGCGTGGGGTGAAGCTTTCTTT. Translation gives CASSQDRAWGEAFF.

This clonotype was seen ten or more times. The V gene is TRBV7-9, the J gene TRBJ2-2, with D possibly being TRBD1 or TRBD2 (6 bases each). In germline, CDR1 is SEHNR, CDR2 FQNEAQ (reference sequence). V lost 5 bases to trimming and J lost 2 bases, with 15 bases between them. The CDR3 is 16 amino acids. The CDR3 region has the DNA TGTGCCAGCAGCCCGAAAGGGGGGCACAACACCGGGGAGCTGTTTTTT. It is translated as CASSPKGGHNTGELFF.

This clonotype turned up a few times. The chain is built from TRBV12-3 or TRBV12-4 and TRBJ2-1; TRBD1 might be the D (5 bases). The CDR3 consists of 12 residues. With 6 bases removed from V and 8 bases from J, the gap between germline ends came to 11 bases. CDR3 protein: CASRFRVDEQFF. CDR3 in DNA: TGTGCCAGCAGGTTCAGGGTGGATGAGCAGTTCTTC.

This clonotype was detected a few times. V is TRBV10-3 and J is TRBJ2-3; TRBD1 aligns across 8 bases. CDR3 length: 16 amino acids. The V segment lost 6 bases and the J segment 2 bases; nucleotides outside the gene matches: 10. Germline V lookup: CDR1 ENHRY, CDR2 SYGVKD. The CDR3 nucleotides read TGTGCCATCAGCCAACTGGGACAGGACTCCACAGATACGCAGTATTTT. Residues: CAISQLGQDSTDTQYF.

This clonotype was seen a few times. The chain is built from TRBV7-8 and TRBJ2-5; D perhaps matches TRBD2 (6 bases). Germline V gene data show CDR1 as SGHVS and CDR2 as FQNEAQ. The CDR3 has 14 residues. V was cut by 5 bases and J by 3 bases, with 13 bases left in between. The CDR3 sequence is CASSPRDFKETQYF. For the CDR3, the DNA is TGTGCCAGCAGCCCACGGGACTTCAAAGAGACCCAGTACTTC.

The J gene is TRBJ2-1, the V gene TRBV7-9; D could derive from TRBD1 or TRBD2 (5 bases each). Germline values: CDR1 SEHNR, CDR2 FQNEAQ (reference sequence). Trimming pared 5 bases from V and 4 bases from J, leaving 18 bases between. The CDR3 is 16 amino acids. CDR3 residues: CASSPPPGPAYNEQFF. CDR3 coding DNA: TGTGCCAGCAGCCCACCCCCGGGACCAGCATACAATGAGCAGTTCTTC.

Only a few counts were recorded for this clonotype. The chain combines TRBV20-1 with TRBJ2-7; TRBD2 might be the D (6 bases). CDR3 length: 13 amino acids. Germline CDR1 DFQATT, CDR2 SNEGSKA (reference sequence). Deletions cut 1 base from V and 5 bases from J, with 12 bases between. The CDR3 sequence is CSARARAGNEQYF. CDR3 DNA sequence: TGCAGTGCTAGAGCCCGTGCGGGAAACGAGCAGTACTTC.